The sequence of this TCR beta chain was determined in a study of chemoradiotherapy in HPV16-positive cancers. Across the study: A couple of HPV16-positive patients' cells yielded candidate HPV-specific clones and common motifs.

Samples were taken several times over chemoradiotherapy. About this clone: What it binds is not known.

The J segment lost 0 bases and the V segment lost 6 bases, leaving 4 bases of the junction unmatched. Germline CDR1 is LNHDA and CDR2 is SQIVND (reference sequence). The CDR3 is 14 residues long. Study observations and caveats: Candidate HPV-specific clones and E7-related TCR motifs grew in tumor during treatment. In HPV16-positive patients, HPV-responsive T-cell expansion tracked better recurrence-free survival.

TCRdb's table, derived via immunoSEQ multiplex PCR, lists solely in-frame clones and lacks some. Of 25,000 to 30,000 clones in the sample, 85% to 95% were seen once. The chain is built from TRBV19 and TRBJ1-1; 7 positions agree with TRBD1. This clonotype originated in a human donor with HPV-associated anogenital cancer. The sample in question was blood, obtained from a patient who underwent chemoradiotherapy. The CDR3 loop reads CASRAGTVNTEAFF. DNA of the CDR3: TGTGCCAGTAGGGCGGGGACAGTGAACACTGAAGCTTTCTTT.